This TCR beta chain was recorded in a study of T cell responses to AZD1222 COVID-19 vaccine. The CDR3 extends over 14 amino acids. The ends were cut back, 5 bases at V and 9 bases at J, with 18 bases in the middle. Looked up from germline, CDR1 is SGHTA and CDR2 is FQGTGA. Concerning this clone: Its antigen is unknown.

General study points: Sampling that yielded the repertoires occurred only after the peak T cell response.

Sequencing was performed with immunoSEQ multiplex PCR; in TCRdb, only in-frame clones are kept and a portion is missing. This sample has 100,000 or so clones, with about 86% found just once. This TCR was recovered from an adult in good health. V usage is TRBV7-3 and J usage is TRBJ2-3; a possible D gene is TRBD1 (5 bases). Sequencing used peripheral blood, obtained on day 0 of AZD1222 vaccination. The CDR3 DNA follows: TGTGCCAGCAGCCCGTGGGCCGGAGACAGCACGCAGTATTTT. It codes for CASSPWAGDSTQYF.